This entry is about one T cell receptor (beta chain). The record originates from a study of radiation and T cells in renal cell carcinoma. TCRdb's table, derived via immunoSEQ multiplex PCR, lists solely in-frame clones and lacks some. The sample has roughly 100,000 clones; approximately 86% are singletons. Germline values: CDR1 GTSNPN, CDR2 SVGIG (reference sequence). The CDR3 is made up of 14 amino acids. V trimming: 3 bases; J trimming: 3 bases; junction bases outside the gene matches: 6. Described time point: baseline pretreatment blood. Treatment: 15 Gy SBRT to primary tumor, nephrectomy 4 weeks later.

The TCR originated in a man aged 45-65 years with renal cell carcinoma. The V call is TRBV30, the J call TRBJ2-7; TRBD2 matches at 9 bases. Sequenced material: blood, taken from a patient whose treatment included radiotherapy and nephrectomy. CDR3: CAWSRLADYYEQYF. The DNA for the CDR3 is TGTGCCTGGAGCCGACTAGCGGACTACTACGAGCAGTACTTC. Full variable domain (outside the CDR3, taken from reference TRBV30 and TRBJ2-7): SQTIHQWPATLVQPVGSPLSLECTVEGTSNPNLYWYRQAAGRGLQLLFYSVGIGQISSEVPQNLSASRPQDRQFILSSKKLLLSDSGFYLCAWSRLADYYEQYFGPGTRLTVT.